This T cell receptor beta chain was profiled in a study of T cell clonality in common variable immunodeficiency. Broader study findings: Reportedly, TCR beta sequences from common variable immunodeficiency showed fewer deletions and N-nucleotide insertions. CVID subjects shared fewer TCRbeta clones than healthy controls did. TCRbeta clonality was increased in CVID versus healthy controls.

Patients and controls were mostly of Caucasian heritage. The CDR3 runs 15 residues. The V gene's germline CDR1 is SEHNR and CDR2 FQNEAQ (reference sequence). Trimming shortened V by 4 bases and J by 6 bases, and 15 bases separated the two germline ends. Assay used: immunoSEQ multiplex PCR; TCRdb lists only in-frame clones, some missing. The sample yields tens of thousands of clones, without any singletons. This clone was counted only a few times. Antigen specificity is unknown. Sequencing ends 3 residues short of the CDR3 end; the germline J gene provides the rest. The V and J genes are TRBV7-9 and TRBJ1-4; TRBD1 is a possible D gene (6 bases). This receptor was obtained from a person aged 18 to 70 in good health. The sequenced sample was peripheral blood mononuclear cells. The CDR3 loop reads CASSSQGVVDEKLFF. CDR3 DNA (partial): TGTGCCAGCAGCTCACAGGGTGTGGTTGATGAAAAA.